This T cell receptor (beta chain) was recorded in a study of response to subunit inactivated influenza vaccine. Each CDR3 protein is one row after TCRdb ran MiXCR on the RT-PCR reads. This sample yields 450,000 to 700,000 distinct CDR3 sequences, of which 11% to 15% are seen a single time; roughly 11% belongs to the top ten. V shed 5 bases and J 2 bases; nucleotides not matched to a gene: 14. The germline V gene has CDR1 SGHRS and CDR2 YFSETQ. CDR3 size: 18 residues. The material sequenced was PBMCs from blood, taken about 13 days after vaccination. The clonotype comes from a man between 50 and 59 years old who received an inactivated influenza vaccine. The chain uses TRBV5-1 and TRBJ2-1; TRBD2 aligns across 9 bases. CDR3 bases: TGCGCCAGCAGAGGGCAGCGGGAGGCTCAAGGAACCTACAATGAGCAGTTCTTC. It specifies CASRGQREAQGTYNEQFF.